A single sample gave rise to the 2 T cell receptor beta chains below, sequenced in a study of human T cells and chemical hapten exposure. One entry per CDR3 protein, called by TCRdb with MiXCR from the RACE reads. The sample includes 360,000 or so distinct CDR3 sequences, about 6.9% seen only once; the top ten take roughly 5.4%. Time point denoted: patch test 2, 6 weeks after DPC sensitization. Treatment indicated: therapeutic diphenylcyclopropenone sensitization with weekly scalp DPC. The sample was whole blood, taken in connection with sensitization to the hapten diphenylcyclopropenone (DPC). The origin of the receptors is a woman younger than 35 with alopecia areata. Some clones in this sample may be carry-over from other donors' samples.

For the CDR3, the DNA is TGCAGTGCTAGAGAAGCCCGGACTAGCGGGGGAGGAGAGCAGTTCTTC. Translating gives CSAREARTSGGGEQFF. V and J are TRBV20-1 and TRBJ2-1; 13 positions match TRBD2. Germline CDR1 DFQATT, CDR2 SNEGSKA (reference sequence). There are 16 residues in the CDR3. Losses at the gene ends were 0 bases for V and 10 bases for J; bases not matched to a gene: 9.

This clonotype was picked up many times. This chain connects TRBV20-1 to TRBJ1-4, with 7 positions matching TRBD1. The CDR3 consists of 13 residues. J gave up 7 bases and V 0 bases, and 2 bases lay outside the gene matches. The germline V gene has CDR1 DFQATT and CDR2 SNEGSKA (reference sequence). Here the CDR3 DNA reads TGCAGTGCTAGAGAAGACAGGGTTGAAAAACTGTTTTTT. This sequence encodes CSAREDRVEKLFF.